This T cell receptor (beta chain) is from a study of blood T cell repertoires in COVID-19. Study at large: The United States, Italy and Spain were the sources of the acute and convalescent COVID-19 samples. T cells, B-cell-depleted T cells, or PBMCs supplied cDNA or gDNA.

Per the germline V gene, CDR1 is LGHNA and CDR2 is YNFKEQ. The CDR3 has 15 amino acids. This clone was picked up one time. The junction does not match germline at one end; this may be a read error. Original data processing: Amplification of reference gene primers provided the estimated nucleated cell counts. Here immunoSEQ multiplex PCR was the method, and the copy in TCRdb shows in-frame clones only, minus some. V and J calls and clone size are given by that table; D and trimming were obtained from the DNA. The sample consists of 75,000 to 95,000 clones, 70% to 85% of them appearing once. The sequence came from a man aged 60 to 69 with acute or convalescent COVID-19. The sequenced sample was peripheral blood. V and J are TRBV4-2 and TRBJ2-1; TRBD2 aligns across 8 bases. The CDR3 nucleotides read TGTGCCAGCAGTCAAGATAGCGGGGTTTACAATGAGCAGTTCTTC. Translating gives CASSQDSGVYNEQFF.